This paragraph reports one T cell receptor beta chain. Its antigen has not been determined. No base quality values were provided; no much bigger clone lies one nucleotide off. The CDR3 runs 13 amino acids, cysteine and phenylalanine included. Of all the DNA, just the CDR3 is kept, 39 bases in frame from base 1. Trimming at the junction amounts to 1 base on V and 6 bases on J, and the germline ends lie 9 bases apart. From the germline V gene (reference sequence), CDR1 is LGHDT and CDR2 is YNNKEL. The data stem from a study of blood T cells in healthy people across ages (dated by TCRdb to about 2015). A note on the overall study: In model experiments, template switching captured about one uniquely barcoded TCR beta cDNA molecule for every two T cells. Using the same blood draw, the study looked at two additional independent replicas of 1 million unique cDNA reads for two donors, one aged 18 to 30 and the other aged 80 or older. To avoid experimental bias, donors of different ages were spread randomly across the sequencing lanes. The donors were split into four age groups: young (average 16 years), middle-aged (around 37), aged (approximately 60) and long-lived (over 75). To track age-related changes in TCR beta repertoire diversity, the study relied on deep sequencing normalized with unique cDNA molecular identifiers. Study-level results and caveats: Donor CMV infection status was unknown, potentially confounding age-related changes in expanded clonotypes. Compared with the aged group, the long-lived group had more naive CD4+ T cells, fewer expanded clones and increased TCR diversity, suggesting age selection. Observed TCR beta diversity per million T cells fell roughly linearly with age, and a significant reduction was already apparent by age roughly 40. Because profiling used bulk unsorted PBMCs, naive and antigen-experienced compartments could not be compared conclusively. Observed TCR beta diversity correlated strongly with the percentage of naive T cells measured by flow cytometry. Estimates of total diversity based on one million sequenced T cells were regarded as lower bounds and as underestimates.

The library came from 5' RACE. The sequencer listed for this sample is Illumina HiSeq 2500. A second PCR of about 6 to 11 cycles was performed with a sample-barcoded 5' primer and a J-beta primer mix. A unique molecular identifier was introduced onto each TCR beta cDNA molecule by a template-switch 5' adaptor carrying 12 random nucleotides. Each sample yielded at least 3 million CDR3-containing paired-end reads. First-strand cDNA synthesis was performed from all RNA using the Mint cDNA synthesis kit, with priming by a TRBC-specific oligonucleotide. All cDNA was treated with uracil-DNA glycosylase and then went through a first 18-cycle PCR with the universal primers M1SS and BC2_uni_R. Per the authors' processing: For normalization, 1 million high-quality reads, each with a distinct molecular identifier, were randomly selected from each sample. Reads sharing molecular identifiers were discarded rather than binned into consensus sequences. MiTCR, set to a Q25 quality threshold and the strictest error-elimination algorithm, was used for CDR3 identification, clonotype clustering and error correction. A nonparametric unseen species model with Euler transformation was used to estimate a lower bound on total TCR beta diversity. TCRdb trimmed the raw reads at Q25, called clones with MiXCR and kept productive beta chains. Rows are combined by CDR3 protein, so each entry shows the most common genes and DNA. TCRdb's processing, not the authors' own work, is the source of the V and J calls. The sample includes 720,000 or so distinct CDR3 sequences, with around 43% observed a single time. Around 32% of the sample lies in the top ten.

Systemically healthy Caucasian individuals from Russia, some 38 in total and aged roughly 6 to 100 years, were included as donors. About 9.8 milliliters of peripheral blood were drawn from each donor into EDTA-treated Vacutainer tubes. Ficoll-Paque density-gradient centrifugation was used to isolate PBMCs, with at least 6 million obtained per sample. Total RNA, at least 6 micrograms per sample, was extracted from PBMCs with Trizol reagent. The percentages of naive CD45RAhigh/CD27high T cells were determined by flow cytometry on a PBMC aliquot from every donor. The sequence is built from TRBV3-1 and TRBJ1-2; matching of 6 bases hints at TRBD1 as the D gene. The sample was blood. The clonotype comes from a man at least 80 years old in good health. CDR3 loop: CASSQAGANGYTF. The DNA sequence is as follows: TGTGCCAGCAGCCAAGCAGGGGCCAATGGCTACACCTTC.